Described below is a single T cell receptor (beta chain) sequence and its context. The specificity of this receptor is unknown. No base quality values were provided; no much bigger clone lies one nucleotide off. In the same sample, other DNA sequences code for this CDR3. This entry belongs to a study of blood T cell repertoires in COVID-19 (dated by TCRdb to between 2020 and 2021). In the study overall: The collaborator samples originated in the United States, Italy and Spain and spanned the acute and convalescent phases of COVID-19. The prospective study material was composed of cDNA or gDNA derived from T cells, B-cell-depleted T cells, or PBMCs. Deeply sampled blood TCRbeta repertoires from subjects exposed to, actively infected with, or recovered from COVID-19 were included in the dataset. The repertoires were made available in a free public database intended to serve as a resource for research on the immune response to SARS-CoV-2. The samples were drawn from the first 160 participants of the ongoing ImmuneRACE study and from over a thousand subjects provided by 6 global collaborators. The sample metadata nearly always contained a de-identified subject ID, COVID-19 status, age in years and sex. Where available, HLA class I and class II types were taken from metadata supplied by the sample provider and were not determined by assay-based typing. On the study overall, not on this receptor specifically: The amount of clinical and demographic metadata varied by source and participant and was provided uncurated.

The immunoSEQ Assay, a bias-controlled multiplex PCR, was used to amplify TCRbeta CDR3 regions from genomic DNA. Under the source paper's analysis protocol: The number of nucleated cells in each sample was estimated by amplification of reference gene primers within the assay. To quantify the absolute abundance of each unique TCRbeta CDR3 rearrangement, sequence reads were collapsed and filtered. Productive Simpson clonality was computed per sample as the square root of Simpson's diversity index over productive rearrangements. Drawn from immuneACCESS, this table holds only the in-frame rearrangements with V and J called that TCRdb kept. Clones are partly lost; checked studies trace under half to an unresolved V gene and leave the rest unexplained. D and trimming come from the DNA, and the V and J calls and clone size come from that table. The sample has 350,000 to 450,000 clones on record, roughly 90% of them singletons. The ten largest make up roughly 1.2% of the sample.

Each collaborating institution followed its own protocols to collect whole blood in K2EDTA tubes. For TCRbeta analysis, collaborators shipped samples as frozen whole blood, isolated PBMCs, or DNA extracted from either of those sample types. The CDR3 spans 14 residues, from the cysteine through the phenylalanine. Kept here is only the CDR3 DNA, which spans 42 bases and is read in frame from base 1. V is shortened by 1 base, J by 1 base, and the region joining them spans 8 bases. CDR1 and CDR2 were assigned from the germline V gene as SGHAT and FQNNGV. Input material: peripheral blood. The receptor chain draws on TRBV11-2 and TRBJ2-7; the D gene is perhaps TRBD2, from 5 matching bases. This clonotype was sampled from a man in his forties or fifties with acute or convalescent COVID-19. The CDR3 here reads CASSLVRGSYEQYF. The nucleotides read TGTGCCAGCAGCTTAGTCCGAGGGTCCTACGAGCAGTACTTC. The full variable domain, completed from the reference TRBV11-2 and TRBJ2-7 proteins outside the CDR3, reads EAGVAQSPRYKIIEKRQSVAFWCNPISGHATLYWYQQILGQGPKLLIQFQNNGVVDDSQLPKDRFSAERLKGVDSTLKIQPAKLEDSAVYLCASSLVRGSYEQYFGPGTRLTVT.